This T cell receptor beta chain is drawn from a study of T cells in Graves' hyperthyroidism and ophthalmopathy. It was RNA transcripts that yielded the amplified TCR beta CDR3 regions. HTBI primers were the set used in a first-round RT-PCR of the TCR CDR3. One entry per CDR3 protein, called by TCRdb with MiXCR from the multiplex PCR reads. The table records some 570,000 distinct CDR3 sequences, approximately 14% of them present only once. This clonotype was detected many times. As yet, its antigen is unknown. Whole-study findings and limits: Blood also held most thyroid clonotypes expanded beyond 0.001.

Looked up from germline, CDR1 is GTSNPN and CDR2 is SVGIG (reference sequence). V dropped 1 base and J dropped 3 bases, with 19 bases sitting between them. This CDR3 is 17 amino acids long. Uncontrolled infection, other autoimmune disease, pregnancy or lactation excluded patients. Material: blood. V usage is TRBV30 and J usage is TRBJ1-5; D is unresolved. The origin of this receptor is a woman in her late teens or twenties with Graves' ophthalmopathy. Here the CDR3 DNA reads TGTGCCTGGAGTGCCCCATCCCGGACGGACTTCAATCAGCCCCAGCATTTT. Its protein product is CAWSAPSRTDFNQPQHF. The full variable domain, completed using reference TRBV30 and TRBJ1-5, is SQTIHQWPATLVQPVGSPLSLECTVEGTSNPNLYWYRQAAGRGLQLLFYSVGIGQISSEVPQNLSASRPQDRQFILSSKKLLLSDSGFYLCAWSAPSRTDFNQPQHFGDGTRLSIL.